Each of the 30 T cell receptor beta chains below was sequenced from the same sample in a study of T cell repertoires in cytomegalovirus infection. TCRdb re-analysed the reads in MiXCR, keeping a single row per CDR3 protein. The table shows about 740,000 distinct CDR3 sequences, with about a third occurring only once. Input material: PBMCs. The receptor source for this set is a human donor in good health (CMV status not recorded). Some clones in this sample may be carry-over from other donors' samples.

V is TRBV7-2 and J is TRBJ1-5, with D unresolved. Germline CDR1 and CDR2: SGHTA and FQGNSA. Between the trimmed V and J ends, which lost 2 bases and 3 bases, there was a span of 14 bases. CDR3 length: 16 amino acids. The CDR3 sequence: CASSLRSQPLNQPQHF. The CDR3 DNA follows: TGTGCCAGCAGCTTACGGAGTCAGCCCCTCAATCAGCCCCAGCATTTT.

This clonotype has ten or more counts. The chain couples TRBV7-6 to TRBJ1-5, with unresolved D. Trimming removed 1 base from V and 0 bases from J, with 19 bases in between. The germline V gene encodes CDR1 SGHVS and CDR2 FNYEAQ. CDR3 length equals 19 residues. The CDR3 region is CASSLGGSSELFSNQPQHF. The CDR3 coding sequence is TGTGCCAGCAGCTTAGGCGGTAGCAGTGAGCTTTTTAGCAATCAGCCCCAGCATTTT.

The CDR3 reads CASSLEGGLSEAFF. Written as DNA, the CDR3 is TGCGCCAGCAGCTTGGAGGGGGGTCTGAGTGAAGCTTTCTTT. The chain carries TRBV5-1 and TRBJ1-1; a weak D match, TRBD1 (6 bases). Germline-derived CDR1 and CDR2 are SGHRS and YFSETQ. The CDR3 is made up of 14 amino acids. The V end was cut by 0 bases, the J end by 7 bases, with 13 bases between.

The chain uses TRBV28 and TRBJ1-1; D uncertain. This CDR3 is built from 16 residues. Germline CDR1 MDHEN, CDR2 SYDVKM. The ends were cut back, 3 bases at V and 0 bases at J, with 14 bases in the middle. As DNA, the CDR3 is TGTGCCAGCAGTTTCGGAGGGTCACCGATGAACACTGAAGCTTTCTTT. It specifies CASSFGGSPMNTEAFF.

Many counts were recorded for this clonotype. CDR3 in DNA: TGTGCCAGCAGTATCCACAGGGACGTCGACTATGGCTACACCTTC. This sequence encodes CASSIHRDVDYGYTF. This chain connects TRBV6-6 to TRBJ1-2, with a weak D call TRBD1 (6 bases). The CDR3 has 15 residues. V lost 5 bases to trimming and J lost 3 bases, with 16 bases between them. Germline CDR1 and CDR2: MNHNY and SVGAGI (reference sequence).

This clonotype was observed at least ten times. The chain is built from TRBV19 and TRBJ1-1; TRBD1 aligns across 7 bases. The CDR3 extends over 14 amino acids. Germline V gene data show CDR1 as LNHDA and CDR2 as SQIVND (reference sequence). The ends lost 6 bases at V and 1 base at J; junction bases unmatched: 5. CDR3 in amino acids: CASSPGGPNTEAFF. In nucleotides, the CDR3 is TGTGCCAGTAGCCCAGGGGGACCGAACACTGAAGCTTTCTTT.

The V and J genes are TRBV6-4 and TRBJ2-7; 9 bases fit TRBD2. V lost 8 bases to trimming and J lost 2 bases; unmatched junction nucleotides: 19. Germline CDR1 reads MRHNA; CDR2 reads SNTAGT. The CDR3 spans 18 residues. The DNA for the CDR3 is TGTGCCAGCCCCAACTGCGCCGAACTAGCGGGTTTTGCCTACGAGCAGTACTTC. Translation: CASPNCAELAGFAYEQYF.

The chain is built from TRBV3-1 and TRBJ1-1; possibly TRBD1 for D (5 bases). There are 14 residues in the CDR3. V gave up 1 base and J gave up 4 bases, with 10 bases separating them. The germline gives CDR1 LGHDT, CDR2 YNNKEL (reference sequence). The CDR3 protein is CASSQVRGVTEAFF. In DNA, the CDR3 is TGTGCCAGCAGCCAAGTCCGGGGGGTCACTGAAGCTTTCTTT.

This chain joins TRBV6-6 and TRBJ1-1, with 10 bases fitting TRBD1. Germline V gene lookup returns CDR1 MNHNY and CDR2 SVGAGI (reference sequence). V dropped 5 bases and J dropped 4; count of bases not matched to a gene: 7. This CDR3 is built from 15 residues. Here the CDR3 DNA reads TGTGCCAGCAGTGAGTTTCGACAGGGGGCCACTGAAGCTTTCTTT. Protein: CASSEFRQGATEAFF.

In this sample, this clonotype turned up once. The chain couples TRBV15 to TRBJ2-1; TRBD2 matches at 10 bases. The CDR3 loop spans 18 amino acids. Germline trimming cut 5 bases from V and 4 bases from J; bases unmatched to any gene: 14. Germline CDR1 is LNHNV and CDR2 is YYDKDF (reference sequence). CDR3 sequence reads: CATSPESPLAGIYNEQFF. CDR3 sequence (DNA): TGTGCCACCAGCCCAGAGTCCCCACTAGCGGGGATTTACAATGAGCAGTTCTTC.

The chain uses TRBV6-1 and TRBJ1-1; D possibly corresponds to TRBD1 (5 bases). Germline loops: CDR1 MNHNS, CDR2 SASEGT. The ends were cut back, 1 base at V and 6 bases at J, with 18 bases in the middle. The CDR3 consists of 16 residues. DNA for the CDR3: TGTGCCAGCAGTGAAGTGCCCTCCCCCGGGGCCGCTGAAGCTTTCTTT. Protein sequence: CASSEVPSPGAAEAFF.

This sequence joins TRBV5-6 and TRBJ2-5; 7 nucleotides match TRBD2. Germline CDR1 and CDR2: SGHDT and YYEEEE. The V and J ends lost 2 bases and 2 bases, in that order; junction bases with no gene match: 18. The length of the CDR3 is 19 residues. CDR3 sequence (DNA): TGTGCCAGCAGCTTATTCCGCCGACTAGCACTTAACCCACAAGAGACCCAGTACTTC. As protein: CASSLFRRLALNPQETQYF. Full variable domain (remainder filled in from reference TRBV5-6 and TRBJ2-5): DAGVTQSPTHLIKTRGQQVTLRCSPKSGHDTVSWYQQALGQGPQFIFQYYEEEERQRGNFPDRFSGHQFPNYSSELNVNALLLGDSALYLCASSLFRRLALNPQETQYFGPGTRLLVL.

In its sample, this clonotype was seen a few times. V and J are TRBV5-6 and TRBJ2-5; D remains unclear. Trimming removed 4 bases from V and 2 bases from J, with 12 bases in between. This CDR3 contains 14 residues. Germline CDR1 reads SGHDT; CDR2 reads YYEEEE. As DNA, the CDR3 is TGTGCCAGCAGCACCGACGGTGAACAAGAGACCCAGTACTTC. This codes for CASSTDGEQETQYF.

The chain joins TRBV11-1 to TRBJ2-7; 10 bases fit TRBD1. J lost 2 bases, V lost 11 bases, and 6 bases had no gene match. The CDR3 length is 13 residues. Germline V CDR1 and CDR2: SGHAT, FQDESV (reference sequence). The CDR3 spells CAVSGTGAYEQYF. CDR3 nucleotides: TGTGCCGTGTCCGGGACAGGGGCCTACGAGCAGTACTTC.

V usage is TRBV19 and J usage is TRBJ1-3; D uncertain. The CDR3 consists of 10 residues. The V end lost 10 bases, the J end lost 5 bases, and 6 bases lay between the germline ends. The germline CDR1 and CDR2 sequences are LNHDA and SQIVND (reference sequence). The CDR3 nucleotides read TGTGCCACCCGGCGAAACACCATATATTTT. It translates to CATRRNTIYF.

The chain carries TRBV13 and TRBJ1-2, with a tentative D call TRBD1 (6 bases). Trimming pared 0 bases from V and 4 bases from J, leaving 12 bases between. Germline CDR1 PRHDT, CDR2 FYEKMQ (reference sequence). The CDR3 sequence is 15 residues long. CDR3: CASSLGRDIAYGYTF. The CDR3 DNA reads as TGTGCCAGCAGCTTAGGCCGGGACATCGCCTATGGCTACACCTTC.

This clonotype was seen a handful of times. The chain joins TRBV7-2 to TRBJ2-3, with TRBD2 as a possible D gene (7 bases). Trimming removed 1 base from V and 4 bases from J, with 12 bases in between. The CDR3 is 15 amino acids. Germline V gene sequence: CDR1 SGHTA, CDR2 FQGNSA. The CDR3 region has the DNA TGTGCCAGCAGCTTAGAGGGGGGGCCCCCAGATACGCAGTATTTT. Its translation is CASSLEGGPPDTQYF.

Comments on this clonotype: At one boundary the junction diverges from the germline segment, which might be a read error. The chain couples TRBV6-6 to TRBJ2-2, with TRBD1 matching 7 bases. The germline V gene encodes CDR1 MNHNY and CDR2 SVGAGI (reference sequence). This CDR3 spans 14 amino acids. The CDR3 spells CASYIQGNTVELFF. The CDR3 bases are TGTGCCAGCTACATACAGGGGAACACCGTGGAGCTGTTTTTT.

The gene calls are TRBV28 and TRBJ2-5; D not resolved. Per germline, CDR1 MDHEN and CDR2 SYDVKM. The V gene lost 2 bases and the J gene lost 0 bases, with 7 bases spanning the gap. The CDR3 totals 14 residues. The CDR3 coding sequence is TGTGCCAGCAGTTTAATCAGTTACCAAGAGACCCAGTACTTC. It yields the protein CASSLISYQETQYF.

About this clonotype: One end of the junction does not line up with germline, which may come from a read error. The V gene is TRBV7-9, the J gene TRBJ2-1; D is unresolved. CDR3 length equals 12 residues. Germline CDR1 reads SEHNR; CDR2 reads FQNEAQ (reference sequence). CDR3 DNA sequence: TGTGCCAGCACCCAGAGTGTCGGAGTTCTGGTCTTC. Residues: CASTQSVGVLVF.

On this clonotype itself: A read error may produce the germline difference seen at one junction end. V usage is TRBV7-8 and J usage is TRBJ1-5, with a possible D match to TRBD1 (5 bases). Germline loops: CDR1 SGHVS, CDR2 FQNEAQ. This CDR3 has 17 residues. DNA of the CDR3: TGTGCCAGCAGCTTAGCGCCGATCCGGGGCGCCAATCAGCCCCCGCATTTT. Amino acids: CASSLAPIRGANQPPHF.

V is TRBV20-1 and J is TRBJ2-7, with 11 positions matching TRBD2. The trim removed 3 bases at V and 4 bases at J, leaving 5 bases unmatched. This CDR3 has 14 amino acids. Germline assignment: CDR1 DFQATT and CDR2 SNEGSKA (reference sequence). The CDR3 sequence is CSARRASGRYEQYF. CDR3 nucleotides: TGCAGTGCTAGGAGGGCTAGCGGGAGGTACGAGCAGTACTTC.

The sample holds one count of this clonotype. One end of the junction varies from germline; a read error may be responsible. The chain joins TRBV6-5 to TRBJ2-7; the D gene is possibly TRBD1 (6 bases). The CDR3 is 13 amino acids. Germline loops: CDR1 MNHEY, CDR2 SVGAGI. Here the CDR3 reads CSSSQGLTYDQYF. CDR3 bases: TGTTCCAGCAGTCAGGGGTTAACCTACGATCAGTACTTC.

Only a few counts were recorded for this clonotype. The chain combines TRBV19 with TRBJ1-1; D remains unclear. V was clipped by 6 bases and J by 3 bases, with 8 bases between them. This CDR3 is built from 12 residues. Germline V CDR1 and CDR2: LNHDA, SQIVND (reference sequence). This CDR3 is CASRDGYTEAFF. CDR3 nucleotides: TGTGCCAGTAGGGACGGATACACTGAAGCTTTCTTT.

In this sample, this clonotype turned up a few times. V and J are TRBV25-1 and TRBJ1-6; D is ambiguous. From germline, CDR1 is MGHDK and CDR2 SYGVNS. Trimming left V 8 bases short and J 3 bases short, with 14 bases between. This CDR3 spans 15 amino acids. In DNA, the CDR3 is TGTGCCAGCTCCCCCGGACGGCTCTATAATTCACCCCTCCACTTT. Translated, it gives CASSPGRLYNSPLHF.

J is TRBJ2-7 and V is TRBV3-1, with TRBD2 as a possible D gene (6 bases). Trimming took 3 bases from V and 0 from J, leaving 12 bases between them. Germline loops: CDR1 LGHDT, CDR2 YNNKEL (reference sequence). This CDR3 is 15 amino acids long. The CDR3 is CASSHLATSSYEQYF. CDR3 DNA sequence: TGTGCCAGCAGCCACCTAGCGACCAGCTCCTACGAGCAGTACTTC.

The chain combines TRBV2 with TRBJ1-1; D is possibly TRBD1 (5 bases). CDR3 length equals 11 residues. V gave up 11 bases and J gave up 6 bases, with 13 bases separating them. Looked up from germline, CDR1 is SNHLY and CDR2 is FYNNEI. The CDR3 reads CAAFRGAEAFF. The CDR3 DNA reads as TGTGCCGCCTTTCGGGGCGCTGAAGCTTTCTTT.

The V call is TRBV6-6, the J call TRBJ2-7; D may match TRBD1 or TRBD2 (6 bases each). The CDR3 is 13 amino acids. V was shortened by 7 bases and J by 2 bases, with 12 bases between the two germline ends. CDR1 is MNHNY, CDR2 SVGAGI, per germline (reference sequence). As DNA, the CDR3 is TGTGCCAGCACGGTGGAGGGGGCCTACGAGCAGTACTTC. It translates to CASTVEGAYEQYF.

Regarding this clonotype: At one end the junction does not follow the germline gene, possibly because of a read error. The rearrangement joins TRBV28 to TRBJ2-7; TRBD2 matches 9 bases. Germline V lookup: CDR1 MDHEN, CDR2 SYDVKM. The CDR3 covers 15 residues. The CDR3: CASSLPSGNSYGQYF. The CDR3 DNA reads TGTGCCAGCAGTTTGCCTAGCGGGAACTCCTACGGGCAGTACTTC. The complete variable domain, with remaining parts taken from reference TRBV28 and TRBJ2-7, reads DVKVTQSSRYLVKRTGEKVFLECVQDMDHENMFWYRQDPGLGLRLIYFSYDVKMKEKGDIPEGYSVSREKKERFSLILESASTNQTSMYLCASSLPSGNSYGQYFGPGTRLTVT.

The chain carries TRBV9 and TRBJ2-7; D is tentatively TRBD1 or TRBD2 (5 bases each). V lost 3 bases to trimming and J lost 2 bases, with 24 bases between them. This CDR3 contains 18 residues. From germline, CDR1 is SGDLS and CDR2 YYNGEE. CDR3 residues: CASSGPSLRGAATYEQYF. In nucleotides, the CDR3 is TGTGCCAGCAGCGGTCCCTCCCTCCGAGGGGCAGCCACCTACGAGCAGTACTTC.